This is a list of T cell receptor beta chains from one sample in a study of T cell changes during pregnancy in multiple sclerosis. The method was immunoSEQ multiplex PCR; TCRdb's version includes in-frame clones alone and lacks a portion of them. This repertoire shows tens of thousands of clones, around 94% found once; its top ten account for 0.47%. Sequencing used CD4+ T cells from peripheral blood mononuclear cells, obtained in the first trimester of pregnancy. These receptors came from a female donor with multiple sclerosis, enrolled in a pregnancy study. Both conserved end residues are part of each CDR3. A D gene is named only where the DNA matches it firmly. Size values are once, few and many counts, or a class for expanded clones, and some rows have none.

j_call	clone_size	d_call	v_call	cdr3_length	cdr3_nt	cdr3_aa
TRBJ2-3	NA	TRBD2	TRBV7-2	14	TGTGCCAGCAAGGGAGCGGGGGGGCCGCGTACGCAGTATTTT	CASKGAGGPRTQYF
TRBJ2-5	NA	NA	TRBV5-6	14	TGTGCCAGCAGTCATCGCGATACCCGAGAGACCCAGTACTTC	CASSHRDTRETQYF
TRBJ1-4	NA	NA	TRBV6-5	15	TGTGCCAGCAGTTACTCGGGGACTAGAAGGGAAAAACTGTTTTTT	CASSYSGTRREKLFF
TRBJ2-1	NA	TRBD2	TRBV4-1	18	TGCGCCAGCAGCCAAGATAGGACTAGCGGGGGCCTGTACAATGAGCAGTTCTTC	CASSQDRTSGGLYNEQFF
TRBJ2-1	NA	TRBD2	TRBV5-1	15	TGCGCCAGCAGCCCGGTAGCGGGAGATTACAATGAGCAGTTCTTC	CASSPVAGDYNEQFF
TRBJ1-1	NA	NA	TRBV4-1	15	TGCGCCAGCAGCCAACTCGGACAGATGAACACTGAAGCTTTCTTT	CASSQLGQMNTEAFF
TRBJ1-2	NA	TRBD1	TRBV5-6	17	TGTGCCAGCAGCTTGGAAGGCCCAGGGGGTTCTAACTATGGCTACACCTTC	CASSLEGPGGSNYGYTF
TRBJ2-5	NA	NA	TRBV5-4	14	TGTGCCAGCAGCCCAGGGGAAGTAGAAGAGACCCAGTACTTC	CASSPGEVEETQYF
TRBJ2-7	NA	TRBD2	TRBV15	13	TGTGCCACCAGCCTAGCGGACTCCTACGAGCAGTACTTC	CATSLADSYEQYF
TRBJ2-2	NA	NA	TRBV7-9	17	TGTGCCAGCAGCTTATCCCTACAGGGAACGAACACCGGGGAGCTGTTTTTT	CASSLSLQGTNTGELFF
TRBJ1-1	once	NA	TRBV15	13	TGTGCCACCCAACCAAGGGGGAACACTGAAGCTTTCTTT	CATQPRGNTEAFF
TRBJ2-5	NA	NA	TRBV29-1	15	TGCAGCGTGCCTCGGGGCGGGGGCCCCCAAGAGACCCAGTACTTC	CSVPRGGGPQETQYF
TRBJ1-1	NA	NA	TRBV29-1	13	TGCAGCGTTGCAGGGCGGATGAACACTGAAGCTTTCTTT	CSVAGRMNTEAFF
TRBJ1-1	NA	NA	TRBV29-1	12	TGCAGCGTAGCTACAGGGAACACTGAAGCTTTCTTT	CSVATGNTEAFF
TRBJ1-1	NA	NA	TRBV18	14	TGTGCCAGCTCACTTCTCGGGTATAGCACTGAAGCTTTCTTT	CASSLLGYSTEAFF
TRBJ2-7	NA	TRBD2	TRBV7-2	16	TGTGCCAGCAGCAGGACTAGCGGGGGACACTCCTACGAGCAGTACTTC	CASSRTSGGHSYEQYF
TRBJ2-3	NA	TRBD1	TRBV7-9	15	TGTGCCAGCAGCCAAGGGACAGGTAGCACAGATACGCAGTATTTT	CASSQGTGSTDTQYF
TRBJ1-5	NA	NA	TRBV6-1	16	TGTGCCAGCAGTGAAGCGTGGGGGGGTGGGGGTCAGCCCCAGCATTTT	CASSEAWGGGGQPQHF
TRBJ1-5	NA	NA	TRBV9	15	TGTGCCAGCAGCGTAGATGTCGGAAGGGGTCAGCCCCAGCATTTT	CASSVDVGRGQPQHF
TRBJ1-3	NA	NA	TRBV5-1	16	TGCGCCAGCAGCTTAAGCGGACCCAAGAGAGGAAACACCATATATTTT	CASSLSGPKRGNTIYF
TRBJ2-1	NA	TRBD1	TRBV5-1	15	TGCGCCAGCAGCTTGGACCGACAGGGGGCCCCCCGACCGTTCTTC	CASSLDRQGAPRPFF
TRBJ1-1	few	TRBD1	TRBV2	14	TGTGCCAGCAACCAGGACAGGAAGAACACTGAAGCTTTCTTT	CASNQDRKNTEAFF
TRBJ2-7	NA	TRBD2	TRBV6-1	15	TGTGCCAGCAGTGGGCTAGCGGGGGCGAACTACGAGCAGTACTTC	CASSGLAGANYEQYF
TRBJ2-7	NA	NA	TRBV5-5	14	TGTGCCAGCATCCCTTGGGGGGTGTCCTACGAGCAGTACTTC	CASIPWGVSYEQYF
TRBJ2-7	NA	NA	TRBV5-6	13	TGTGCCAGCAGCCCGGTGGGAGGGGGCGAGCAGTACTTC	CASSPVGGGEQYF
TRBJ2-6	NA	NA	TRBV9	15	TGTGCCAGCAGCGTAGACAATTCTGGGGCCAACGTCCTGACTTTC	CASSVDNSGANVLTF
TRBJ2-3	NA	TRBD2	TRBV9	20	TGTGCCAGCAGCTCCAATCCATGGGGGACTAGCGGGGGGGTCACAGATACGCAGTATTTT	CASSSNPWGTSGGVTDTQYF
TRBJ1-1	once	TRBD1	TRBV6-6	15	TGTGCCAGCAGTTACCGGACAGGGGGAGGGACTGAAGCTTTCTTT	CASSYRTGGGTEAFF
TRBJ1-5	NA	TRBD1	TRBV19	15	TGTGCCAGTAGTATAACAGGGGTAAGCAATCAGCCCCAGCATTTT	CASSITGVSNQPQHF
TRBJ2-5	once	TRBD2	TRBV19	14	TGTGCCAGTAGTACTAGCGGGGGTTTGAAGACCCAGTACTTC	CASSTSGGLKTQYF
TRBJ2-2	NA	TRBD1	TRBV5-5	16	TGTGCCAGCAGCCCAGGACAGGCTCGCTCCACCGGGGAGCTGTTTTTT	CASSPGQARSTGELFF
TRBJ2-2	NA	NA	TRBV19	16	TGTGCCAGTAGTATTCTGGGTAGCCTGAACACCGGGGAGCTGTTTTTT	CASSILGSLNTGELFF
TRBJ2-1	NA	NA	TRBV5-1	16	TGCGCCAGCAGCTTGGGGCAGGGGAGCTCCTACAATGAGCAGTTCTTC	CASSLGQGSSYNEQFF
TRBJ1-2	NA	NA	TRBV5-1	14	TGCGCCAGCAGCCTGGATCGAGGTGCCTATGGCTACACCTTC	CASSLDRGAYGYTF
TRBJ1-1	NA	NA	TRBV7-3	13	TGTGCCAGCAGCTCTCAGGGTACCACTGAAGCTTTCTTT	CASSSQGTTEAFF
TRBJ2-3	NA	TRBD2	TRBV4-2	19	TGTGCCAGCAGCCAAGATAGGGGGGGCCTAGCGGGAACCACAGATACGCAGTATTTT	CASSQDRGGLAGTTDTQYF
TRBJ1-5	NA	NA	TRBV27	13	TGTGCCAGCAGTTTATCGTGGAGGCAGCCCCAGCATTTT	CASSLSWRQPQHF
TRBJ2-7	NA	TRBD1	TRBV5-1	15	TGCGCCAGCAGCTTGGTGGGACAGGCCCCCTACGAGCAGTACTTC	CASSLVGQAPYEQYF
TRBJ2-7	NA	TRBD1	TRBV2	14	TGTGCCAGCGTGGACAGGGGGAATTCCTACGAGCAGTACTTC	CASVDRGNSYEQYF
TRBJ2-7	NA	TRBD1	TRBV6-1	12	TGTGCCAGCATGACAGGGCGGTACGAGCAGTACTTC	CASMTGRYEQYF
TRBJ2-2	NA	TRBD2	TRBV4-2	17	TGTGCCAGCAGCCAAAAAGGGACTAGCGGGGGGACCGGGGAGCTGTTTTTT	CASSQKGTSGGTGELFF
TRBJ2-1	NA	NA	TRBV2	16	TGTGCCAGCATCAAGGGTATAGCGGCCTCCTACAATGAGCAGTTCTTC	CASIKGIAASYNEQFF
TRBJ1-5	once	NA	TRBV7-9	13	TGTGCCAGCAGCCCCCCTACCGGTCAGCCCCAGCATTTT	CASSPPTGQPQHF
TRBJ1-1	NA	NA	TRBV9	13	TGTGCCAGCAGCGTAGACAGGAACACTGAAGCTTTCTTT	CASSVDRNTEAFF
TRBJ2-3	NA	TRBD2	TRBV5-6	16	TGTGCCAGCAGCCCGGAGGGCGGGGGGGGCGTTGATACGCAGTATTTT	CASSPEGGGGVDTQYF
TRBJ2-5	NA	TRBD2	TRBV11-3	14	TGTGCCAGCGGACTAGCGGGGGGCGGGGAGACCCAGTACTTC	CASGLAGGGETQYF
TRBJ2-2	NA	NA	TRBV28	16	TGTGCCAGCAGCACCTTCTGGGGGCTAGACACCGGGGAGCTGTTTTTT	CASSTFWGLDTGELFF
TRBJ2-3	NA	NA	TRBV5-1	16	TGCGCCAGCAGCACGAGGGGGAGCGGGACCACAGATACGCAGTATTTT	CASSTRGSGTTDTQYF
TRBJ1-6	once	NA	TRBV25-1	13	TGTGCCAGCACGGAACGACTTAATTCACCCCTCCACTTT	CASTERLNSPLHF
TRBJ2-7	NA	TRBD2	TRBV30	17	TGTGCCTGGAGTGTACGGGCCAGCGGGGAATACTCCTACGAGCAGTACTTC	CAWSVRASGEYSYEQYF
TRBJ1-6	NA	TRBD1	TRBV6-1	14	TGTGCCAGCAGTAGACAGGGAAAGCGTTCACCCCTCCACTTT	CASSRQGKRSPLHF
TRBJ2-7	NA	TRBD2	TRBV4-2	16	TGTGCCAGCAGCCTGACTAGCGCCGCTGACTCCTACGAGCAGTACTTC	CASSLTSAADSYEQYF
TRBJ2-4	NA	TRBD1	TRBV5-1	15	TGCGCCAGCAGCGACATCGTGCCAGGGGGAAACATTCAGTACTTC	CASSDIVPGGNIQYF